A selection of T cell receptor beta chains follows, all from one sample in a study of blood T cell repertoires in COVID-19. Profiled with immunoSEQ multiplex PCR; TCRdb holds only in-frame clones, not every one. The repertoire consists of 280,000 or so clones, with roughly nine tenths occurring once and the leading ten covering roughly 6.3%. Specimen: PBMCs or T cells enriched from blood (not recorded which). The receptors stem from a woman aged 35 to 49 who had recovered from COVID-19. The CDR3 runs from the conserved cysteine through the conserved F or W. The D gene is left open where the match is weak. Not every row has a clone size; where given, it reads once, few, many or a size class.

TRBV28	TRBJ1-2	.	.	TGTGCCAGCAGTTTCGGGGGGACCATAAGAGCTAACTATGGCTACACCTTC	CASSFGGTIRANYGYTF
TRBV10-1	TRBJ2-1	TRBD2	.	TGCGCCAGCAGCCGGACTAGCGGGAGTTTCTACAATGAGCAGTTCTTC	CASSRTSGSFYNEQFF
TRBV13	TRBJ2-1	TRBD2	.	TGTGCCAGCAGCTTAGGTGGGCTAGCGGGAGTCTACAATGAGCAGTTCTTC	CASSLGGLAGVYNEQFF
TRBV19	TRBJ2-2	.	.	TGTGCCAGTAGTAACGAATTCGGGACTCGAAACACCGGGGAGCTGTTTTTT	CASSNEFGTRNTGELFF
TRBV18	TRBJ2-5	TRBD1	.	TGTGCCAGCTCACCGAGACAGGGGGAAGGGACCCAGTACTTC	CASSPRQGEGTQYF
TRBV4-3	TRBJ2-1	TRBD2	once	TGCGCCAGCAGCCCGGGACAGGGTGGGACTAGCGGGCTAAATGAGCAGTTCTTC	CASSPGQGGTSGLNEQFF
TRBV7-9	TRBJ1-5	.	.	TGTGCCAGCAGCTTGGGGGCGTATCAGCCCCAGCATTTT	CASSLGAYQPQHF
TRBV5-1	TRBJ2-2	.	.	TGCGCCGCCTCAGATACGAACACCGGGGAGCTGTTTTTT	CAASDTNTGELFF
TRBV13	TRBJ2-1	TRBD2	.	TGTGCCAGCAGGGCTAGCGGGCTCTACAATGAGCAGTTCTTC	CASRASGLYNEQFF
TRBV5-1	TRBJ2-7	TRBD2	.	TGCGCCAGCAGCTTGGAGCCCAGCGGGACCGCGGAGGAGCAGTACTTC	CASSLEPSGTAEEQYF
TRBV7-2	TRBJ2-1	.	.	TGTGCCAGCAGCTCGGGGCAGGGGATTTACAATGAGCAGTTCTTC	CASSSGQGIYNEQFF
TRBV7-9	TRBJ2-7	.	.	TGTGCCAGCAGCCTATCGTCCATAGTCTACTGGGAGCAGTACTTC	CASSLSSIVYWEQYF
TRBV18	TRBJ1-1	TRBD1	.	TGTGCCAGCTCACCACCTGACAGGGGGCCAGGAGCTTTCTTT	CASSPPDRGPGAFF
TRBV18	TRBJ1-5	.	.	TGTGCCAGCTCACGGACAGATAATCAGCCCCAGCATTTT	CASSRTDNQPQHF
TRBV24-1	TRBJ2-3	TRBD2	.	TGTGCCACCAGTGACTTGTCGGCGGGAGATGCGAAGGATACGCAGTATTTT	CATSDLSAGDAKDTQYF
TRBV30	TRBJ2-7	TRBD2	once	TGTGCCTGGAGCGACGGACTAGCGGGATACCAGTACTTC	CAWSDGLAGYQYF
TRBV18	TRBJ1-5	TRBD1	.	TGTGCCAGCTCAAATCGACAGGGGAACAATCAGCCCCAGCATTTT	CASSNRQGNNQPQHF
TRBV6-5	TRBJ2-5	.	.	TGTGCCAGCAGGTCAAGCGGCCAAGAGACCCAGTACTTC	CASRSSGQETQYF
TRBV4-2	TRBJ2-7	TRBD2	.	TGTGCCAGCAGCCAGGTTAGCGGGATGGCCTCCTACGAGCAGTACTTC	CASSQVSGMASYEQYF
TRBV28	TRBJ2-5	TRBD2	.	TGTGCCAGCAGCCTCCCCCCTAGCGGGAGGGGAGAGACCCAGTACTTC	CASSLPPSGRGETQYF
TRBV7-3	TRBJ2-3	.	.	TGTGCCAGCAGCTCGCGACTCGCCGGGGTCACAGATACGCAGTATTTT	CASSSRLAGVTDTQYF
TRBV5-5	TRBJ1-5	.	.	TGTGCCAGCAGCTTGGGGGCGGGGGCTTGGAATCAGCCCCAGCATTTT	CASSLGAGAWNQPQHF
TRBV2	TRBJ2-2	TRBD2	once	TGTGCCAGCAGTGAACCGGGACTAGGGGCCGGGGAGCTGTTTTTT	CASSEPGLGAGELFF
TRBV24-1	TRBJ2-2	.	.	TGTGCCACCAGTGATCGATTGACTAGTCTTGGCACCGGGGAGCTGTTTTTT	CATSDRLTSLGTGELFF
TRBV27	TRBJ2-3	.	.	TGTGCCAGCAGTTCCACAGCCGGCAGGGGAATCGGGTCAGATACGCAGTATTTT	CASSSTAGRGIGSDTQYF
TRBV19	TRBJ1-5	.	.	TGTGCCAGTAGTACAGGGAACAATCAGCCCCAGCATTTT	CASSTGNNQPQHF
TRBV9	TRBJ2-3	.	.	TGTGCCAGCAATCGTCTCGGGGGAAGCACAGATACGCAGTATTTT	CASNRLGGSTDTQYF
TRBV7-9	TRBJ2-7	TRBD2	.	TGTGCCAGCAGCTCCGACCCTGGACTAGCGGGAGGTGACGAGCAGTACTTC	CASSSDPGLAGGDEQYF
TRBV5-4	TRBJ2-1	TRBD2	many	TGTGCCAGCAGCCCTGCTAGCGGGAGGTTTGGTGAGCAGTTCTTC	CASSPASGRFGEQFF
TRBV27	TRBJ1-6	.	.	TGTGCCAGCAGCTTGGGGGCCTATAGGTATAATTCACCCCTCCACTTT	CASSLGAYRYNSPLHF
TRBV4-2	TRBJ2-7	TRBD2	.	TGTGCCAGCAGCCAAGAATTAACTAGCGGGATTCGAGAGCAGTACTTC	CASSQELTSGIREQYF